The following is a T cell receptor beta chain sequence with its context. Clones were read by immunoSEQ multiplex PCR, and TCRdb kept only the in-frame ones, dropping some. The data contain 180,000 or so clones, approximately 95% of them seen just once; the ten biggest clones take up about 0.067%. This entry comes from a study of shared clonotypes between healthy human individuals. This CDR3 region has 15 residues. Germline CDR1 reads MNHEY; CDR2 reads SMNVEV (reference sequence). The junction had 14 bases not matched to a gene; V was cut back by 7 bases and J by 8 bases. Input material: naive CD4+ T cells sorted from blood. Subset noted: CD45RA+ positively selected. This receptor was obtained from a woman aged 25 to 39 in good health. This rearrangement joins TRBV27 to TRBJ1-2; 9 bases are a match to TRBD1. CDR3 bases: TGTGCCAGCACCAAGAGCCCCGGGACAGGGTCGGGCTACACCTTC. It specifies CASTKSPGTGSGYTF.